Below, 8 T cell receptor beta chains from the same sample are listed, as sequenced in a study of blood T cell repertoires in COVID-19. Profiling relied on immunoSEQ multiplex PCR, and the TCRdb table lists in-frame clones only, not all of them. Counted here are 90,000 to 100,000 clones, 90% occurring once; the ten biggest clones make up 4.5% to 5.5%. The sequencing input was peripheral blood. All receptors come from a man aged 50-60 years with acute or convalescent COVID-19.

The genes are TRBV5-1 and TRBJ1-2; D remains ambiguous. V shed 1 base and J shed 0 bases, with 4 bases lying between them. Germline V gene sequence: CDR1 SGHRS, CDR2 YFSETQ. This CDR3 contains 13 residues. CDR3 region: CASSLIANYGYTF. In DNA form, the CDR3 reads TGCGCCAGCAGCTTGATAGCTAACTATGGCTACACCTTC. The full variable domain, with the rest looked up from reference TRBV5-1 and TRBJ1-2, is KAGVTQTPRYLIKTRGQQVTLSCSPISGHRSVSWYQQTPGQGLQFLFEYFSETQRNKGNFPGRFSGRQFSNSRSEMNVSTLELGDSALYLCASSLIANYGYTFGSGTRLTVV.

CDR3 sequence reads: CAWSVRGRNRSYEQYF. CDR3 in DNA: TGTGCCTGGAGTGTTCGCGGGCGGAACCGCTCCTACGAGCAGTACTTC. The chain links TRBV30 to TRBJ2-7; TRBD2 is a possible D gene (5 bases). CDR3 size: 16 residues. Germline lookup yields CDR1 GTSNPN and CDR2 SVGIG (reference sequence). Trimming took 0 bases from V and 0 from J, leaving 15 bases between them.

The chain uses TRBV6-5 and TRBJ1-1; TRBD1 aligns across 7 bases. This CDR3 is 14 amino acids long. The V gene's germline CDR1 is MNHEY and CDR2 SVGAGI. V dropped 6 bases and J dropped 1; count of bases not matched to a gene: 5. The CDR3 DNA reads TGTGCCAGCAGATCGGGACAGACGAACACTGAAGCTTTCTTT. This codes for CASRSGQTNTEAFF.

The chain employs TRBV24-1 and TRBJ2-5; 10 bases align to TRBD1. Germline V gene data show CDR1 as KGHDR and CDR2 as SFDVKD. V lost 7 bases and J lost 2; bases outside the gene matches: 3. This CDR3 spans 14 amino acids. The DNA for the CDR3 is TGTGCCACCAGAGGACAGGGGGAACAAGAGACCCAGTACTTC. This codes for CATRGQGEQETQYF.

This rearrangement joins TRBV7-6 to TRBJ2-1; TRBD1 matches 7 bases. V shed 1 base, J shed 8 bases, and the junction held 14 bases outside the gene matches. Germline-derived CDR1 and CDR2 are SGHVS and FNYEAQ. The CDR3 runs 17 residues. The CDR3 loop is CASSLEGARGYFDEQFF. CDR3 bases: TGTGCCAGCAGCTTAGAGGGCGCCAGGGGGTATTTCGATGAGCAGTTCTTC. Full variable domain (remainder filled in from reference TRBV7-6 and TRBJ2-1): GAGVSQSPRYKVTKRGQDVALRCDPISGHVSLYWYRQALGQGPEFLTYFNYEAQQDKSGLPNDRFSAERPEGSISTLTIQRTEQRDSAMYRCASSLEGARGYFDEQFFGPGTRLTVL.

This clone showed up just once. The gene calls are TRBV3-1 (or the pseudogene TRBV3-2) and TRBJ2-1, with 10 bases matching TRBD1. The CDR3 has 17 amino acids. Per germline, CDR1 LGHDT and CDR2 YNNKEL (reference sequence). Germline trimming cut 5 bases from V and 6 bases from J; bases unmatched to any gene: 13. The CDR3 DNA sequence: TGTGCCAGCAGCTCTACTTCCGCCCGGACAGGGGGCAATGAGCAGTTCTTC. It yields the protein CASSSTSARTGGNEQFF.

The rearrangement links TRBV30 to TRBJ1-2, with D tentatively TRBD1 (5 bases). The length of the CDR3 is 13 residues. Germline V gene data show CDR1 as GTSNPN and CDR2 as SVGIG (reference sequence). Trimming removed 0 bases at V and 4 bases at J, with 9 bases between. The CDR3 DNA sequence: TGTGCCTGGAGTGTAGCAGGGCTCTATGGCTACACCTTC. It specifies CAWSVAGLYGYTF.

On this clone itself: An end of the junction does not agree with germline; a read error may underlie this. This chain joins TRBV6-5 and TRBJ1-2; D might be TRBD1 (6 bases). Germline values: CDR1 MNHEY, CDR2 SVGAGI. The CDR3 runs to 13 residues. CDR3 sequence: CASSSQGSYGFTF. In DNA form, the CDR3 reads TGTGCCAGCAGTTCTCAGGGGAGCTATGGCTTCACCTTC.